This T cell receptor (beta chain) was obtained from a study of blood T cell repertoires in COVID-19. The CDR3 sequence is 13 residues long. Trimming shortened V by 4 bases and J by 5 bases, and 11 bases separated the two germline ends. Germline V gene lookup returns CDR1 SEHNR and CDR2 FQNEAQ (reference sequence). The data were produced by immunoSEQ multiplex PCR, yet TCRdb's version contains in-frame clones alone and is incomplete. The sample carries around 50,000 clones, approximately 87% recorded once. V usage is TRBV7-9 and J usage is TRBJ1-2, with a weak D call TRBD1 (5 bases). The sample comprised peripheral blood. The origin of this receptor is a human donor in a cohort sampled during active COVID-19. The CDR3 DNA reads TGTGCCAGCAGCTCCCCGGGACTTTATGGCTACACCTTC. This gives the protein CASSSPGLYGYTF. Using reference TRBV7-9 and TRBJ1-2 for the parts outside the CDR3, the full variable domain is DTGVSQNPRHKITKRGQNVTFRCDPISEHNRLYWYRQTLGQGPEFLTYFQNEAQLEKSRLLSDRFSAERPKGSFSTLEIQRTEQGDSAMYLCASSSPGLYGYTFGSGTRLTVV.